This T cell receptor (beta chain) was observed in a study of PD-L1 blockade in urothelial cancer. Study details: At 3 weeks (second dose) and 6 weeks after starting treatment, blood was analyzed. There were a median of around 140,000 T cells in blood samples. The study, taken as a whole, reports: Those with durable benefit had larger increases in tumor-associated blood clones at 3 weeks.

The CDR3 is made up of 21 amino acids. CDR1 and CDR2 from the germline V gene are MDHEN and SYDVKM. Trimming removed 5 bases from V and 0 bases from J, with 29 bases in between. The data were produced by immunoSEQ multiplex PCR, yet TCRdb's version contains in-frame clones alone and is incomplete. In the table there are 56,000 or so clones, 85% to 90% of which are singletons. To note about this clone: Its antigen is as yet unknown.

Time point given: pretreatment peripheral blood. Patients had urothelial carcinoma that was locally advanced or metastatic. The chain combines TRBV28 with TRBJ1-3; maybe TRBD1 (6 bases). The clonotype comes from a man aged 70 or older with urothelial cancer. The input for sequencing was PBMCs, taken around atezolizumab (anti-PD-L1) treatment. Here the CDR3 reads CASSLTLMTGPRIYSGNTIYF. The CDR3 coding sequence is TGTGCCAGCAGTCTCACCCTGATGACAGGCCCACGGATTTACTCTGGAAACACCATATATTTT.